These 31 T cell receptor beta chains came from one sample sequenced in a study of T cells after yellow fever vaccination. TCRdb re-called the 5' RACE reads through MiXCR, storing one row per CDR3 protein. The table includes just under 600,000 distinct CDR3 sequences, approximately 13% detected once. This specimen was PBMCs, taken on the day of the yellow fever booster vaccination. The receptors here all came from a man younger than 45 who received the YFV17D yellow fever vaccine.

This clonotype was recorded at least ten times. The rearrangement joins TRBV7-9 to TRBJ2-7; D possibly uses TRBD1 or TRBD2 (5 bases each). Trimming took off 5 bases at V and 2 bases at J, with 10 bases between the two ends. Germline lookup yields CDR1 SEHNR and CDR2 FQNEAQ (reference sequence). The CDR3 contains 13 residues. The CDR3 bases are TGTGCCAGCAGCCCGCTGGGGGCCTACGAGCAGTACTTC. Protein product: CASSPLGAYEQYF.

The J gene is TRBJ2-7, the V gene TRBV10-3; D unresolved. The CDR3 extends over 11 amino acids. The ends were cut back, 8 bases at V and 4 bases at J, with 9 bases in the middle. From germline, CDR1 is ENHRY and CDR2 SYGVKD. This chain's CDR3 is CAIGLGYEQYF. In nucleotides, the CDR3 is TGTGCCATCGGGCTGGGGTACGAGCAGTACTTC.

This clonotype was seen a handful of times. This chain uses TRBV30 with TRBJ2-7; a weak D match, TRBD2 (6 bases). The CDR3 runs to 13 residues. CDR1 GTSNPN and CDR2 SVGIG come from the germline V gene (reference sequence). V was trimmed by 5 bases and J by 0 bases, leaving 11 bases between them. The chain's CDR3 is CAWGRRGSYEQYF. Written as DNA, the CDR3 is TGTGCCTGGGGCCGGAGGGGCTCCTACGAGCAGTACTTC. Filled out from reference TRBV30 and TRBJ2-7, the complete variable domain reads SQTIHQWPATLVQPVGSPLSLECTVEGTSNPNLYWYRQAAGRGLQLLFYSVGIGQISSEVPQNLSASRPQDRQFILSSKKLLLSDSGFYLCAWGRRGSYEQYFGPGTRLTVT.

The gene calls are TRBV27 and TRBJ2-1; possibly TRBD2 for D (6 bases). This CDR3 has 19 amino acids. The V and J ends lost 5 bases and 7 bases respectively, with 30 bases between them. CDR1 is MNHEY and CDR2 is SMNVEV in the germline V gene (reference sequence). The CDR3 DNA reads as TGTGCCAGCAGTCGCTCGGCGATGGTTGCGGGGCAACCTTCGAATGAGCAGTTCTTC. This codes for CASSRSAMVAGQPSNEQFF.

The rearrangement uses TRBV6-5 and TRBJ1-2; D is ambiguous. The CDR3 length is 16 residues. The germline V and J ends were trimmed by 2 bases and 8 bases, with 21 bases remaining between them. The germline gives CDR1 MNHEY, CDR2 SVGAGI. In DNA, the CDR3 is TGTGCCAGCAGTTACGCCGGGTCCCGATATGAGAAAGGCTACACCTTC. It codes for CASSYAGSRYEKGYTF.

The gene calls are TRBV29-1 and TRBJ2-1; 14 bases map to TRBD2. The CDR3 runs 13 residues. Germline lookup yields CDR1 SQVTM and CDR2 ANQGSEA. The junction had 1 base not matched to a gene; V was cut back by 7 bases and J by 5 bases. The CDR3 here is CSGGLAGDNEQFF. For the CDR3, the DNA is TGCAGCGGGGGACTAGCGGGGGACAATGAGCAGTTCTTC.

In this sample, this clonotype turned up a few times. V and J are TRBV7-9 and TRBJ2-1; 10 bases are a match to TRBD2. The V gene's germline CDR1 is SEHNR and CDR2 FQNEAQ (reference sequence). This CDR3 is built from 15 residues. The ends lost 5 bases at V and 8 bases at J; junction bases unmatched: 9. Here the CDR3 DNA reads TGTGCCAGCAGCCCGAGCGGGAGGGCAATCCATGAGCAGTTCTTC. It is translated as CASSPSGRAIHEQFF.

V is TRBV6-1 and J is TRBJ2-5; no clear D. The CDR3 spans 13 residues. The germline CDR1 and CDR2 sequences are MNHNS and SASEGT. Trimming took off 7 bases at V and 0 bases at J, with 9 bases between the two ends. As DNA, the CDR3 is TGTGCCAGCAAACAGATACACCAAGAGACCCAGTACTTC. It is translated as CASKQIHQETQYF.

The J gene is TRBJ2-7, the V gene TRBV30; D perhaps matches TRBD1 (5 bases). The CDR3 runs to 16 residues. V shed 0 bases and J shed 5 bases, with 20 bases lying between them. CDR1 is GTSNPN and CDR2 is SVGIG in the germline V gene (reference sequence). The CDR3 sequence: CAWSVYGASKRDEQYF. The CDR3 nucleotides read TGTGCCTGGAGTGTATATGGGGCCTCAAAACGGGACGAGCAGTACTTC.

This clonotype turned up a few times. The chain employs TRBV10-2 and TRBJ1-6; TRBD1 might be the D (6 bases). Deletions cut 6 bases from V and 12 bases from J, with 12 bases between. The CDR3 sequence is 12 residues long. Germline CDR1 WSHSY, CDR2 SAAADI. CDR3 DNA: TGCGCCAGCAGCGAGGGGGGACTACCCCTCCACTTT. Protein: CASSEGGLPLHF.

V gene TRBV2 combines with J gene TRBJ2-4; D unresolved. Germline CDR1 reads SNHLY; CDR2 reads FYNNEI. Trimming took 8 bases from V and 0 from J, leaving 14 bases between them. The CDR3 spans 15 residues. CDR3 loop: CASGLETLAKNIQYF. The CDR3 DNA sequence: TGTGCCAGCGGGTTGGAGACTTTAGCCAAAAACATTCAGTACTTC.

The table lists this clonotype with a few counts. CDR3 residues: CASSRDRLNTEAFF. Written as DNA, the CDR3 is TGTGCCAGCAGTAGGGACAGATTAAACACTGAAGCTTTCTTT. This chain links TRBV27 with TRBJ1-1; 7 bases are a match to TRBD1. Germline CDR1 reads MNHEY; CDR2 reads SMNVEV (reference sequence). The CDR3 is 14 residues long. The junction had 5 bases not matched to a gene; V was cut back by 5 bases and J by 2 bases.

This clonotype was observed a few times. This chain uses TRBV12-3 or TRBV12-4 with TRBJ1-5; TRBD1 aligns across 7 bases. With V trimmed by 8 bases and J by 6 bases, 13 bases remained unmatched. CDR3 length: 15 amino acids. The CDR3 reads CASAAPRGMAQPQHF. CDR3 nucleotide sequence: TGTGCCAGCGCTGCTCCCAGGGGGATGGCTCAGCCCCAGCATTTT.

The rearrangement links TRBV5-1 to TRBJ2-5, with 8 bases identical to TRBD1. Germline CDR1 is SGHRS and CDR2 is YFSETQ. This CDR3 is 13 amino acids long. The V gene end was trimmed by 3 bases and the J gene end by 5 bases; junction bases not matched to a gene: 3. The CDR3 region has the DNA TGCGCCAGCAGCTGGACAGGGACGGAGACCCAGTACTTC. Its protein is CASSWTGTETQYF.

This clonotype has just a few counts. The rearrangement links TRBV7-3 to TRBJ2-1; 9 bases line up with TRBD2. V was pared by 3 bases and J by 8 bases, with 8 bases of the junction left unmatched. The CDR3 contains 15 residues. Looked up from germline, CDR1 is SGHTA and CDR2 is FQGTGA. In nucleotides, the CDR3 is TGTGCCAGCAGCTTTGATACTAGCGGGTATTATGAGCAGTTCTTC. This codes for CASSFDTSGYYEQFF.

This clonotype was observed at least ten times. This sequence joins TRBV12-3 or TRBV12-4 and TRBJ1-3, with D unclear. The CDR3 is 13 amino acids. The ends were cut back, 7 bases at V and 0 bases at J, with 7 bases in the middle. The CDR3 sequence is CASKAISGNTIYF. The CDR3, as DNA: TGTGCCAGCAAGGCGATCTCTGGAAACACCATATATTTT.

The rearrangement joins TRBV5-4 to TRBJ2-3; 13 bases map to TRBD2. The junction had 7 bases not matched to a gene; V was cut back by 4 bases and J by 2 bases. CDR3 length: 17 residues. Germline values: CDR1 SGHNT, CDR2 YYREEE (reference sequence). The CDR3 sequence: CASSRRGLAGFTDTQYF. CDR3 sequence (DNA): TGTGCCAGCAGCCGGCGGGGACTAGCGGGGTTCACAGATACGCAGTATTTT.

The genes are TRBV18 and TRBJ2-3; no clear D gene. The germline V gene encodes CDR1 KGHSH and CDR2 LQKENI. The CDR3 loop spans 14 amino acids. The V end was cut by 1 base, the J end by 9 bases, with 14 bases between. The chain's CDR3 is CASSPRRTEGTQYF. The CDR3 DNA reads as TGTGCCAGCTCACCACGCCGAACTGAAGGAACGCAGTATTTT. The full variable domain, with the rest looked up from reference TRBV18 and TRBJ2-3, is NAGVMQNPRHLVRRRGQEARLRCSPMKGHSHVYWYRQLPEEGLKFMVYLQKENIIDESGMPKERFSAEFPKEGPSILRIQQVVRGDSAAYFCASSPRRTEGTQYFGPGTRLTVL.

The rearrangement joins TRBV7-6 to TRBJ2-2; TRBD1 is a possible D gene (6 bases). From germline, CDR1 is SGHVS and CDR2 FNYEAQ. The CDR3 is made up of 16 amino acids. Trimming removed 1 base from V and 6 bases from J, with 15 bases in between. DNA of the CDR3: TGTGCCAGCAGCTTAGTTGGGACACAAACCCCCGGGGAGCTGTTTTTT. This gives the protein CASSLVGTQTPGELFF.

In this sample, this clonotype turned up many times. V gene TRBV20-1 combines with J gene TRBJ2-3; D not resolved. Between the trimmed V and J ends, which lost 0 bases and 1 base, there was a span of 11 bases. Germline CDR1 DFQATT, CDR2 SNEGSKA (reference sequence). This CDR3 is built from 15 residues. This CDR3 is CSARDPGSGTDTQYF. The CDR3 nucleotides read TGCAGTGCTAGAGATCCGGGCAGCGGCACAGATACGCAGTATTTT.

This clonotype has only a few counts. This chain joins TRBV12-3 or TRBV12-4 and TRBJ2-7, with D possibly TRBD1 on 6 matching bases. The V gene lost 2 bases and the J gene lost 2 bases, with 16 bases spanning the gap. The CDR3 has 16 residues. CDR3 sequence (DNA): TGTGCCAGCAGTTTAATTTTCGGAGGACAGACCTACGAGCAGTACTTC. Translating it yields CASSLIFGGQTYEQYF.

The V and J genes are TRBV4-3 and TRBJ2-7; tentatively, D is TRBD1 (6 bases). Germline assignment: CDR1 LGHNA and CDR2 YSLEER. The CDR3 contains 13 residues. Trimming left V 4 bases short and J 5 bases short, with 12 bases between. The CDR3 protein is CASSPSEGDEQYF. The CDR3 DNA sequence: TGCGCCAGCAGCCCTTCCGAGGGGGACGAGCAGTACTTC.

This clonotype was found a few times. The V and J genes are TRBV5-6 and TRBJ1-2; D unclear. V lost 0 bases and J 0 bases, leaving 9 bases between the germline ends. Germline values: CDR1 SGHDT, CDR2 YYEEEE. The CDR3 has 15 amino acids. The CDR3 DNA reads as TGTGCCAGCAGCTTGGACTCTCTAGCTAACTATGGCTACACCTTC. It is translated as CASSLDSLANYGYTF.

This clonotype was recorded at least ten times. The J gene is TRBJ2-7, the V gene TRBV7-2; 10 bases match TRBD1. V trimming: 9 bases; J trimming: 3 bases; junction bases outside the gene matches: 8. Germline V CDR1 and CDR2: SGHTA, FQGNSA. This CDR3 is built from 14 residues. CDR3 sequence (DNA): TGTGCCAGTAGTCGGGACAGGGGTAGCTACGAGCAGTACTTC. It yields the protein CASSRDRGSYEQYF.

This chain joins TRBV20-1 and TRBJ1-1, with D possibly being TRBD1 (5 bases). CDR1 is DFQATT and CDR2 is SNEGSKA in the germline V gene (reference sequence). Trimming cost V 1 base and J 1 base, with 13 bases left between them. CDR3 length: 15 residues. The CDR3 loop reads CSARGSGRGNTEAFF. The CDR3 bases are TGCAGTGCTAGAGGTTCGGGGCGGGGGAACACTGAAGCTTTCTTT.

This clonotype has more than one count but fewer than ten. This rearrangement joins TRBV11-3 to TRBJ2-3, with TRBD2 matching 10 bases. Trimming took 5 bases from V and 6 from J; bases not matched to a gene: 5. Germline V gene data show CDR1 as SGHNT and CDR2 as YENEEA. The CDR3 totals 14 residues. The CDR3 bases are TGTGCCAGCAGCCACGGACTAGCGGAGGATACGCAGTATTTT. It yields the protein CASSHGLAEDTQYF.

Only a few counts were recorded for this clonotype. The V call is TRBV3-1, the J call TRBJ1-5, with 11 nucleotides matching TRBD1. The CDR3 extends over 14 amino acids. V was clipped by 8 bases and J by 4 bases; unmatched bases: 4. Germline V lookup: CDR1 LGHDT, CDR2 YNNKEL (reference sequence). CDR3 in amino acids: CASRDRGTNQPQHF. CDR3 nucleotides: TGTGCCAGCCGGGACAGGGGGACAAATCAGCCCCAGCATTTT.

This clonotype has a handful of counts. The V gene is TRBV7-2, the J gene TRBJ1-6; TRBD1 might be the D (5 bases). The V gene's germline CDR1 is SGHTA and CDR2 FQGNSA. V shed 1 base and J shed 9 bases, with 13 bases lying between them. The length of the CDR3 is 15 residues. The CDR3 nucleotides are TGTGCCAGCAGCTTAGAGCAGGGTCGGAGTTCACCCCTCCACTTT. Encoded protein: CASSLEQGRSSPLHF.

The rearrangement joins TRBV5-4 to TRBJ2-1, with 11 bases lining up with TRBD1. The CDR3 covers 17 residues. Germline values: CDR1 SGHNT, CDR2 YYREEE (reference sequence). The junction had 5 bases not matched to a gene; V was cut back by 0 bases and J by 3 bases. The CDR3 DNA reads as TGTGCCAGCAGCTTGGCTTTGGGACAGGGGGTCTACAATGAGCAGTTCTTC. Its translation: CASSLALGQGVYNEQFF.

The CDR3 DNA sequence: TGTGCCATCGGTAGACAGGGGCGGTATTCACCCCTCCACTTT. Residues: CAIGRQGRYSPLHF. The chain is built from TRBV10-3 and TRBJ1-6; 8 bases match TRBD1. The V segment lost 8 bases and the J segment 8 bases; nucleotides outside the gene matches: 8. CDR3 length: 14 residues. In germline, CDR1 is ENHRY, CDR2 SYGVKD.

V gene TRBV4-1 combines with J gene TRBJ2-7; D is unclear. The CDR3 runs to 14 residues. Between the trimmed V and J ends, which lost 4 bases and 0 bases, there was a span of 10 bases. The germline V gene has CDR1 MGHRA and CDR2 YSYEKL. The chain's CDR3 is CASSRQEISYEQYF. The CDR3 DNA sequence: TGCGCCAGCAGCCGCCAGGAAATCTCCTACGAGCAGTACTTC.